The rows below give T cell receptor beta chains drawn from one sample of a study of cytomegalovirus exposure and HLA in healthy donors. TCRdb's copy holds only in-frame clones and misses some; the assay was immunoSEQ multiplex PCR. Of approximately 180,000 clones listed, around 75% are singletons. Sequencing was carried out using PBMCs. The receptors originated from a woman in her twenties or thirties in good health and CMV-seronegative. The CDR3 runs from the conserved cysteine through the conserved F or W. The D gene is left open where the match is weak. The size entry is marked missing in some rows and otherwise reads once, few, many or a size class.

d_call clone_size j_call cdr3_length v_call cdr3_aa cdr3_nt
TRBD2 . TRBJ2-5 18 TRBV7-9 CASLTGPSGRGTLETQYF TGTGCCAGCCTAACCGGGCCTAGCGGGAGGGGAACCTTGGAGACCCAGTACTTC
. . TRBJ1-2 14 TRBV6-1 CASRGQMPGGGYTF TGTGCCAGCAGAGGACAGATGCCTGGAGGTGGCTACACCTTC
TRBD1 . TRBJ1-6 14 TRBV5-1 CASSTRTGYSPLHF TGCGCCAGCAGCACGAGGACAGGGTATTCACCCCTCCACTTT
. . TRBJ1-1 15 TRBV5-6 CASSLVLGSTPEAFF TGTGCCAGCAGCTTGGTGTTGGGGAGTACCCCTGAAGCTTTCTTT
TRBD1 . TRBJ1-1 15 TRBV9 CASSVSGGLNTEAFF TGTGCCAGCAGCGTATCAGGGGGCTTGAACACTGAAGCTTTCTTT
. . TRBJ2-2 14 TRBV27 CASSYWTDTGELFF TGTGCCAGCAGTTATTGGACAGACACCGGGGAGCTGTTTTTT
. . TRBJ1-5 15 TRBV2 CASSAQGPLNQPQHF TGTGCCAGCAGTGCACAGGGCCCGCTGAATCAGCCCCAGCATTTT
. . TRBJ2-1 13 TRBV29-1 CSVEVAGPNEQFF TGCAGCGTTGAGGTTGCGGGGCCCAATGAGCAGTTCTTC
. . TRBJ1-2 13 TRBV6-6 CASSPGVGSGYTF TGTGCCAGCAGCCCGGGGGTGGGGAGCGGCTACACCTTC
. many TRBJ2-7 13 TRBV7-3 CASSFVRGYEQYF TGTGCCAGCAGCTTTGTTAGGGGCTACGAGCAGTACTTC
. . TRBJ1-4 15 TRBV7-6 CASTKQTGVREKLFF TGTGCCAGCACCAAACAGACAGGCGTCCGGGAAAAACTGTTTTTT
. . TRBJ1-1 16 TRBV4-1 CASSQTTGSRGTEAFF TGCGCCAGCAGCCAAACTACGGGGTCTCGAGGAACTGAAGCTTTCTTT
. . TRBJ2-6 17 TRBV5-6 CASSPRRGNSGANVLTF TGTGCCAGCAGCCCCCGGAGAGGGAACTCTGGGGCCAACGTCCTGACTTTC
. . TRBJ1-4 14 TRBV2 CASSKVDRNEKLFF TGTGCCAGCAGTAAAGTAGACAGAAATGAAAAACTGTTTTTT
. . TRBJ2-1 13 TRBV5-1 CASLLDPYNEQFF TGCGCCAGCTTACTAGACCCCTACAATGAGCAGTTCTTC
TRBD1 . TRBJ1-2 15 TRBV7-9 CASRIGQGASDGYTF TGTGCCAGCAGAATAGGACAGGGGGCAAGTGATGGCTACACCTTC